Listed below are T cell receptor beta chains from one sample, sequenced in a study of blood T cell repertoires in COVID-19. Sequencing was performed with immunoSEQ multiplex PCR; in TCRdb, only in-frame clones are kept and a portion is missing. The sample consists of some 11,000 clones, roughly 86% of them appearing once. Sample: peripheral blood. The receptors originated from a man aged 45-65 years with active COVID-19. Each CDR3 is given with its conserved first and last residue. The D gene is left open where the match is weak. Rows may omit the clone size; those that give it use once, few, many or a size class.

TRBV5-8	TRBD2	-	18	TRBJ2-7	CASSLEYPGGLAGVEQYF	TGTGCCAGCAGCTTGGAGTACCCGGGGGGCCTAGCGGGAGTTGAGCAGTACTTC
TRBV5-5	-	-	14	TRBJ1-4	CASSLARGYEKLFF	TGTGCCAGCAGCTTGGCCCGGGGATACGAAAAACTGTTTTTT
TRBV7-6	-	-	18	TRBJ1-3	CASSFPASGGVTGNTIYF	TGTGCCAGCAGCTTCCCCGCCTCTGGGGGGGTAACTGGAAACACCATATATTTT
TRBV2	-	-	16	TRBJ1-2	CASRGGLQEINYGYTF	TGTGCCAGCAGGGGGGGGTTACAGGAAATAAACTATGGCTACACCTTC
TRBV12-5	TRBD2	-	17	TRBJ2-3	CASGFHEGTRYTDTQYF	TGTGCTAGTGGTTTCCATGAGGGGACTAGGTACACAGATACGCAGTATTTT
TRBV5-6	TRBD2	-	17	TRBJ2-1	CASSLAGGLAAYNEQFF	TGTGCCAGCAGCTTGGCGGGGGGACTAGCGGCTTACAATGAGCAGTTCTTC
TRBV11-3	TRBD2	-	15	TRBJ2-1	CASSLPGAGFNEQFF	TGTGCCAGCAGCCTGCCAGGAGCGGGATTCAATGAGCAGTTCTTC
TRBV2	-	-	15	TRBJ2-1	CASSKRANSYNEQFF	TGTGCCAGCAGTAAGAGAGCAAACTCCTACAATGAGCAGTTCTTC
TRBV9	-	-	18	TRBJ2-6	CASSALGQAISGANVLTF	TGTGCCAGCAGCGCCTTGGGACAAGCTATCTCTGGGGCCAACGTCCTGACTTTC
TRBV4-1	TRBD1	-	13	TRBJ2-1	CASSQVGGGEQFF	TGCGCCAGCAGCCAAGTAGGGGGCGGTGAGCAGTTCTTC
TRBV15	-	-	17	TRBJ2-2	CATSRDYQDSITGELFF	TGTGCCACCAGCAGAGATTATCAAGACTCGATCACCGGGGAGCTGTTTTTT
TRBV27	TRBD1	-	15	TRBJ1-1	CASSFGTGEYTEAFF	TGTGCCAGCAGTTTCGGGACAGGGGAGTACACTGAAGCTTTCTTT
TRBV5-1	-	once	15	TRBJ2-3	CASSEIDSLTDTQYF	TGCGCCAGCAGCGAAATAGATTCCCTCACAGATACGCAGTATTTT
TRBV3-1/TRBV3-2	-	-	14	TRBJ1-1	CASSQLQGSREAFF	TGTGCCAGCAGCCAACTACAGGGAAGCCGTGAAGCTTTCTTT
TRBV27	-	-	14	TRBJ2-7	CASSLSAGGYEQYF	TGTGCCAGCAGTTTATCGGCCGGGGGATACGAGCAGTACTTC
TRBV27	-	-	12	TRBJ2-2	CASSLLAGELFF	TGTGCCAGCAGTTTACTTGCCGGGGAGCTGTTTTTT
TRBV4-1	TRBD2	-	18	TRBJ2-1	CASSQEFSGTSGFNEQFF	TGCGCCAGCAGCCAAGAATTCTCCGGGACTAGCGGTTTCAATGAGCAGTTCTTC
TRBV6-5	-	-	13	TRBJ2-5	CASSSAVQETQYF	TGTGCCAGCAGTTCCGCGGTCCAAGAGACCCAGTACTTC
TRBV9	-	-	13	TRBJ2-3	CASSVVGTDTQYF	TGTGCCAGCAGCGTAGTAGGCACAGATACGCAGTATTTT
TRBV4-1	TRBD1	-	16	TRBJ2-1	CASSQKTGGMYNEQFF	TGCGCCAGCAGCCAAAAGACAGGGGGCATGTACAATGAGCAGTTCTTC
TRBV4-1	TRBD2	-	16	TRBJ2-7	CASSQDLAGGFDEQYF	TGCGCCAGCAGCCAGGATCTAGCGGGAGGTTTTGACGAGCAGTACTTC